Below are 18 T cell receptor beta chains sequenced from a single sample in a study of cytomegalovirus exposure and HLA in healthy donors (dated by TCRdb to about 2017). Libraries were constructed by the immunoSEQ multiplex PCR assay. For the multiplex PCR, a mixture combining 60 forward primers for TCR Vbeta segments and 13 reverse primers for TCR Jbeta segments was used. TCRdb's version of the immuneACCESS table is confined to in-frame rearrangements and falls short of the full clone set. An unresolved V gene accounts for under half of the shortfall where checked; the remainder is of unknown origin. The sample records roughly 150,000 clones, 70% to 75% of which are singletons. Approximately 1.6% of the sample is held by the ten biggest clonotypes. Specimen: PBMCs. These receptors were obtained from a woman in her thirties in good health and CMV-seronegative.

Of note for this clone: This specimen includes other DNA sequences encoding the same CDR3. The rearrangement joins TRBV30 to TRBJ1-1; D is ambiguous. CDR3 length: 13 amino acids. The V end lost 0 bases, the J end lost 4 bases, and 9 bases lay between the germline ends. Germline V gives CDR1 GTSNPN, CDR2 SVGIG (reference sequence). The CDR3 loop is CAWSVREGTEAFF. For the CDR3, the DNA is TGTGCCTGGAGTGTACGGGAGGGCACTGAAGCTTTCTTT.

The V and J genes are TRBV5-1 and TRBJ1-2; 7 bases fit TRBD1. This CDR3 spans 15 amino acids. Germline V gives CDR1 SGHRS, CDR2 YFSETQ. V lost 5 bases, J lost 0 bases, and 7 bases stayed unmatched. CDR3: CASRLVGTANYGYTF. CDR3 sequence (DNA): TGCGCCAGCAGGCTGGTGGGGACAGCTAACTATGGCTACACCTTC.

V is TRBV4-1 and J is TRBJ1-5; D is possibly TRBD1 (5 bases). With 0 bases removed from V and 2 bases from J, the gap between germline ends came to 5 bases. The germline V gene encodes CDR1 MGHRA and CDR2 YSYEKL. The CDR3 length is 14 residues. CDR3 in amino acids: CASSQDRGNQPQHF. CDR3 nucleotides: TGCGCCAGCAGCCAAGACAGGGGCAATCAGCCCCAGCATTTT.

This clone was seen a handful of times. The chain has TRBV27 and TRBJ2-7, with TRBD1 as a possible D gene (6 bases). Trimming took 6 bases from V and 0 from J, leaving 12 bases between them. Germline-derived CDR1 and CDR2 are MNHEY and SMNVEV (reference sequence). CDR3 size: 14 residues. CDR3 nucleotide sequence: TGTGCCAGCAGCACGGGACACCCCTCCTACGAGCAGTACTTC. Amino acid sequence: CASSTGHPSYEQYF.

The V call is TRBV15, the J call TRBJ1-4; TRBD1 matches 7 bases. Trimming took 2 bases from V and 8 from J; bases not matched to a gene: 8. The CDR3 consists of 15 residues. Germline V gene lookup returns CDR1 LNHNV and CDR2 YYDKDF (reference sequence). This chain's CDR3 is CATSRPMGTAEKLFF. In DNA form, the CDR3 reads TGTGCCACCAGCAGACCAATGGGGACAGCGGAAAAACTGTTTTTT.

The chain is built from TRBV27 and TRBJ2-5, with D unresolved. This CDR3 comprises 13 residues. V was pared by 6 bases and J by 0 bases, with 8 bases between. CDR1 is MNHEY, CDR2 SMNVEV, per germline (reference sequence). The CDR3 sequence is CASRTTNQETQYF. CDR3 nucleotides: TGTGCCAGCAGAACTACTAACCAAGAGACCCAGTACTTC.

The chain couples TRBV5-8 to TRBJ1-1, with 11 bases that match TRBD1. Germline values: CDR1 SGHTS, CDR2 YDEGEE. V lost 4 bases to trimming and J lost 4 bases; unmatched junction nucleotides: 9. The CDR3 consists of 16 residues. The CDR3 here is CASSLGAGTGGTEAFF. CDR3 DNA sequence: TGTGCCAGCAGCCTGGGGGCCGGGACAGGGGGCACTGAAGCTTTCTTT. The full variable domain, with the rest looked up from reference TRBV5-8 and TRBJ1-1, is EAGVTQSPTHLIKTRGQQATLRCSPISGHTSVYWYQQALGLGLQFLLWYDEGEERNRGNFPPRFSGRQFPNYSSELNVNALELEDSALYLCASSLGAGTGGTEAFFGQGTRLTVV.

This clone has more than one count but fewer than ten. DNA of the CDR3: TGCGCCAGCAGCTTGGATGGCGGCCTTTCCTACGAGCAGTACTTC. It encodes CASSLDGGLSYEQYF. The rearrangement uses TRBV5-1 and TRBJ2-7; D call uncertain. Per germline, CDR1 SGHRS and CDR2 YFSETQ. This CDR3 region has 15 residues. Trimming took off 0 bases at V and 1 base at J, with 11 bases between the two ends.

V and J are TRBV5-6 and TRBJ2-7; D remains unclear. This CDR3 is built from 14 residues. Trimming left V 0 bases short and J 5 bases short, with 12 bases between. Per the germline V gene, CDR1 is SGHDT and CDR2 is YYEEEE. The CDR3 region is CASSLGAVMNEQYV. In DNA form, the CDR3 reads TGTGCCAGCAGCTTGGGTGCGGTCATGAACGAGCAGTACGTC.

The CDR3 protein is CASSYGRGSGNTIYF. CDR3 DNA: TGTGCCAGCAGTTACGGACGGGGCTCTGGAAACACCATATATTTT. V gene TRBV6-6 combines with J gene TRBJ1-3; no clear D. Germline CDR1 and CDR2: MNHNY and SVGAGI (reference sequence). CDR3 length: 15 amino acids. V lost 2 bases to trimming and J lost 0 bases, with 8 bases between them.

This clone was observed a few times. The chain joins TRBV28 to TRBJ2-2, with D possibly TRBD1 on 6 matching bases. Germline CDR1 MDHEN, CDR2 SYDVKM. The ends were cut back, 4 bases at V and 4 bases at J, with 10 bases in the middle. The CDR3 has 14 residues. The CDR3 DNA follows: TGTGCCAGCAGTTCAGGGGATGGCACCGGGGAGCTGTTTTTT. Protein: CASSSGDGTGELFF.

The chain recombines TRBV2 with TRBJ2-7, with a tentative D call TRBD1 (7 bases). The CDR3 contains 13 residues. Trimming cost V 8 bases and J 0 bases, with 11 bases left between them. Germline CDR1 is SNHLY and CDR2 is FYNNEI. CDR3 sequence reads: CASGGTASYEQYV. CDR3 bases: TGTGCCAGCGGGGGGACAGCCTCCTACGAGCAGTACGTC.

This clone occurred a few times. The gene calls are TRBV6-1 and TRBJ2-2, with TRBD1 matching 12 bases. CDR1 and CDR2 from the germline V gene are MNHNS and SASEGT. CDR3 length equals 15 residues. J lost 7 bases, V lost 7 bases, and 7 bases had no gene match. In DNA, the CDR3 is TGTGCCAGCATTCCGGGACAGGGGGCTATCGGGGAGCTGTTTTTT. It is translated as CASIPGQGAIGELFF.

Note on this clone: In this CDR3 the conserved last residue, phenylalanine or tryptophan, is missing, so a read error is likely. The chain links TRBV7-9 to TRBJ2-7; possibly TRBD2 for D (6 bases). V gave up 5 bases and J gave up 6 bases, with 11 bases separating them. CDR3 length: 12 residues. Germline loops: CDR1 SEHNR, CDR2 FQNEAQ (reference sequence). In DNA, the CDR3 is TGTGCCAGCAGCCGGGGGACGGGCGAGCAGTACATC. Residues: CASSRGTGEQYI.

The chain recombines TRBV19 with TRBJ1-1, with D perhaps TRBD1 (5 bases). Germline V gene data show CDR1 as LNHDA and CDR2 as SQIVND (reference sequence). V gave up 5 bases and J gave up 2 bases, with 12 bases separating them. The CDR3 is 14 residues long. The CDR3 reads CASSPQVTNTEAFF. The CDR3 DNA reads as TGTGCCAGTAGTCCACAGGTTACTAACACTGAAGCTTTCTTT.

The V and J genes are TRBV5-1 and TRBJ2-1, with 10 nucleotides matching TRBD2. Germline V gives CDR1 SGHRS, CDR2 YFSETQ. This CDR3 comprises 16 residues. V lost 0 bases, J lost 6 bases, and 6 bases stayed unmatched. CDR3 DNA: TGCGCCAGCAGCTTGGAACTTACTAGCGGGGCCAATGAGCAGTTCTTC. This gives the protein CASSLELTSGANEQFF.

This chain joins TRBV2 and TRBJ1-5, with unresolved D. Trimming removed 0 bases at V and 2 bases at J, with 8 bases between. Germline values: CDR1 SNHLY, CDR2 FYNNEI. The CDR3 sequence is 15 residues long. CDR3 DNA sequence: TGTGCCAGCAGTGAAGCCGGGGTAGGCAATCAGCCCCAGCATTTT. Encoded protein: CASSEAGVGNQPQHF.

The rearrangement joins TRBV4-2 to TRBJ2-1; perhaps TRBD2 as D (6 bases). Trimming shortened V by 4 bases and J by 7 bases, and 8 bases separated the two germline ends. CDR3 length: 12 amino acids. CDR1 is LGHNA, CDR2 YNFKEQ, per germline. The CDR3 DNA reads as TGTGCCAGCAGCCGGGACTCGAATGAGCAGTTCTTC. Encoded protein: CASSRDSNEQFF.